The rows below give T cell receptor beta chains drawn from one sample of a study of T cells after yellow fever vaccination. MiXCR was run by TCRdb on the 5' RACE reads, yielding one entry per CDR3 protein. This table holds 550,000 to 750,000 distinct CDR3 sequences, approximately 15% found once. The starting material was PBMCs, obtained on the day of the yellow fever booster vaccination. The source is a man aged 25 to 45 who received the YFV17D yellow fever vaccine. Each CDR3 is given with its conserved first and last residue. The D gene is left open where the match is weak. Only part of the rows carry a size: once, few, many, or a class if the clone is expanded.

TRBV11-1	many	TRBJ2-6	TRBD1	CASSFDRDRGSGANVLTF	TGTGCCAGCAGCTTTGATCGGGACAGGGGTTCTGGGGCCAACGTCCTGACTTTC
TRBV5-1	few	TRBJ2-5	TRBD2	CASSPFTGGETQYF	TGCGCCAGCAGCCCCTTCACGGGAGGAGAGACCCAGTACTTC
TRBV7-2	many	TRBJ2-3	TRBD2	CASSYLAGGATDTQYF	TGTGCCAGCAGCTACCTAGCGGGGGGAGCCACAGATACGCAGTATTTT
TRBV20-1	NA	TRBJ2-3	TRBD2	CSASWDYLTDTQYF	TGCAGCGCATCCTGGGACTACCTCACAGATACGCAGTATTTT
TRBV18	few	TRBJ1-3	NA	CASSPPRVYENTIYF	TGTGCCAGCTCACCACCTCGGGTTTATGAAAACACCATATATTTT
TRBV11-2	NA	TRBJ2-3	TRBD2	CASSFRTSGTSVWRTDTQYF	TGTGCCAGCAGCTTCCGGACTAGCGGGACGTCTGTGTGGCGCACAGATACGCAGTATTTT
TRBV20-1	few	TRBJ2-2	NA	CSAPHRHDFTGELFF	TGCAGTGCTCCTCATCGACACGATTTCACCGGGGAGCTGTTTTTT
TRBV6-4	NA	TRBJ1-2	TRBD1	CASSDPYTAGTGVYGYTF	TGTGCCAGCAGTGACCCCTATACCGCAGGGACAGGGGTCTATGGCTACACCTTC
TRBV28	NA	TRBJ2-7	TRBD2	CASSLDPGGYYEQYF	TGTGCCAGCAGTTTAGACCCGGGAGGGTATTACGAGCAGTACTTC
TRBV28	few	TRBJ1-2	NA	CASSQTQYGYTF	TGTGCCAGCAGTCAAACCCAGTATGGCTACACCTTC
TRBV5-6	few	TRBJ2-2	NA	CASSLDHRPGELFF	TGTGCCAGCAGCTTGGACCACAGGCCCGGGGAGCTGTTTTTT
TRBV15	NA	TRBJ1-4	NA	CATSRTSGEKLFF	TGTGCCACCAGCAGGACCTCGGGTGAAAAACTGTTTTTT
TRBV9	few	TRBJ1-2	TRBD1	CASSTRDRHGYTF	TGTGCCAGCAGCACCCGGGACAGGCATGGCTACACCTTC
TRBV10-1	NA	TRBJ1-1	NA	CASRLTANTEAFF	TGCGCCAGCAGGTTGACAGCGAACACTGAAGCTTTCTTT
TRBV12-5	few	TRBJ2-7	TRBD1	CASGSSGTGVFYEQYF	TGTGCTAGTGGTTCATCCGGGACAGGGGTCTTCTACGAGCAGTACTTC
TRBV11-2	few	TRBJ2-7	TRBD1	CASSFAPGTGTYEQYF	TGTGCCAGCAGCTTCGCCCCCGGGACAGGGACTTACGAGCAGTACTTC
TRBV6-2/TRBV6-3	many	TRBJ1-5	NA	CATQTSNQPQHF	TGTGCCACCCAGACCAGCAATCAGCCCCAGCATTTT
TRBV30	NA	TRBJ2-5	NA	CACLTGTHETQYF	TGTGCCTGCCTAACCGGGACTCACGAGACCCAGTACTTC
TRBV7-8	NA	TRBJ2-1	TRBD2	CASSSIPGLEFEQFF	TGTGCCAGCAGCTCCATACCGGGACTAGAATTCGAGCAGTTCTTC
TRBV7-2	NA	TRBJ2-1	TRBD2	CASREGTSGYNEQFF	TGTGCCAGCAGAGAGGGGACTAGCGGGTACAATGAGCAGTTCTTC
TRBV10-1	NA	TRBJ2-5	TRBD1	CASSEGGGRETQYF	TGCGCCAGCAGTGAAGGGGGCGGCCGGGAGACCCAGTACTTC
TRBV7-9	NA	TRBJ2-1	TRBD2	CASSLDPSGSLNEQFF	TGTGCCAGCAGCTTAGATCCTAGCGGGAGTCTCAATGAGCAGTTCTTC
TRBV24-1	few	TRBJ2-5	NA	CATSDLRGNQETQYF	TGTGCCACCAGTGATTTGAGGGGGAACCAAGAGACCCAGTACTTC
TRBV18	NA	TRBJ2-5	NA	CASSPPNTQETQYF	TGTGCCAGCTCACCACCCAACACGCAAGAGACCCAGTACTTC
TRBV11-2	NA	TRBJ2-1	NA	CASSLEAPNEQFF	TGTGCCAGCAGCTTAGAAGCCCCCAATGAGCAGTTCTTC
TRBV10-2	NA	TRBJ2-1	TRBD2	CATSKLAGVGEQFF	TGCGCCACATCCAAATTAGCGGGAGTAGGGGAGCAGTTCTTC
TRBV12-3/TRBV12-4	few	TRBJ2-1	NA	CASSFRQTYNEQFF	TGTGCCAGCAGTTTTAGACAGACCTACAATGAGCAGTTCTTC
TRBV5-6	NA	TRBJ2-5	TRBD2	CASSFETSGVTRPETQYF	TGTGCCAGCAGCTTCGAGACTAGCGGGGTTACCCGCCCAGAGACCCAGTACTTC
TRBV7-6	NA	TRBJ2-7	NA	CASSLVDVGAYEQYF	TGTGCCAGCAGCTTAGTCGACGTAGGAGCCTACGAGCAGTACTTC
TRBV5-1	many	TRBJ2-1	NA	CASSNGGGGSYNEQFF	TGCGCCAGCAGCAACGGGGGCGGGGGCTCCTACAATGAGCAGTTCTTC
TRBV10-2	few	TRBJ2-3	NA	CASGERDPSTQYF	TGCGCCAGCGGGGAAAGGGACCCGAGTACGCAGTATTTT
TRBV5-1	NA	TRBJ2-4	NA	CASSSGSTGIQYF	TGCGCCAGCAGCTCTGGTTCGACGGGCATTCAGTACTTC
TRBV25-1	NA	TRBJ1-1	NA	CASSVPGLNTEAFF	TGTGCCAGCAGTGTGCCGGGGCTGAACACTGAAGCTTTCTTT
TRBV28	many	TRBJ2-7	NA	CASSFQKIYEQYF	TGTGCCAGCAGTTTCCAAAAGATCTACGAGCAGTACTTC
TRBV4-3	NA	TRBJ2-2	NA	CASSQGERRGGELFF	TGCGCCAGCAGCCAAGGGGAGAGGCGGGGCGGGGAGCTGTTTTTT
TRBV20-1	few	TRBJ2-1	TRBD2	CSLDGRRDDEQFF	TGCAGTCTCGACGGGAGGCGGGACGATGAGCAGTTCTTC
TRBV5-4	NA	TRBJ2-3	TRBD1	CASSGSGTGVQYF	TGTGCCAGCAGCGGCTCCGGGACAGGGGTTCAGTATTTT
TRBV25-1	NA	TRBJ2-5	TRBD1	CASSGPGGETQYF	TGTGCCAGCAGTGGCCCAGGGGGCGAGACCCAGTACTTC
TRBV20-1	NA	TRBJ2-2	NA	CSGRGWNTGELFF	TGCAGTGGACGAGGGTGGAACACCGGGGAGCTGTTTTTT
TRBV5-1	NA	TRBJ2-3	TRBD2	CASSGTSGSGTQYF	TGCGCCAGCAGCGGGACTAGCGGGAGCGGCACGCAGTATTTT
TRBV28	NA	TRBJ2-5	TRBD1	CASSSPRQGAQQETQYF	TGTGCCAGCAGTTCCCCTAGACAGGGGGCCCAGCAAGAGACCCAGTACTTC
TRBV18	many	TRBJ2-7	TRBD1	CASSPLTGYEQYF	TGTGCCAGCTCACCCCTGACAGGGTACGAGCAGTACTTC
TRBV5-1	NA	TRBJ2-7	NA	CASSTDIFFYEQYF	TGCGCCAGCAGCACGGACATTTTTTTCTACGAGCAGTACTTC
TRBV19	NA	TRBJ1-6	NA	CASSPAGNNSPLHF	TGTGCCAGTAGTCCCGCGGGGAATAATTCACCCCTCCACTTT
TRBV27	NA	TRBJ1-5	NA	CASRRTGFQPQHF	TGTGCCAGCAGACGTACAGGGTTTCAGCCCCAGCATTTT
TRBV7-2	NA	TRBJ2-1	TRBD2	CASSLGGRAGEQFF	TGTGCCAGCAGCTTAGGTGGGAGGGCCGGTGAGCAGTTCTTC
TRBV3-1	NA	TRBJ2-5	NA	CASSQPVREETQYF	TGTGCCAGCAGCCAACCGGTCCGCGAGGAGACCCAGTACTTC
TRBV5-6	NA	TRBJ2-7	NA	CASSIRDLYEQYF	TGTGCCAGCAGCATTCGGGACCTCTACGAGCAGTACTTC
TRBV5-1	NA	TRBJ2-3	TRBD2	CASSRGTSGRGDTQYF	TGCGCCAGCAGCCGTGGGACTAGCGGGAGAGGAGATACGCAGTATTTT
TRBV5-8	few	TRBJ1-1	TRBD1	CASSRGQADTEAFF	TGTGCCAGCAGCCGGGGACAGGCGGACACTGAAGCTTTCTTT
TRBV20-1	NA	TRBJ2-7	NA	CSLVGYEQYF	TGCAGTCTAGTAGGGTACGAGCAGTACTTC
TRBV6-5	few	TRBJ2-1	TRBD2	CASSYFGTSGRSLEQFF	TGTGCCAGCAGTTACTTCGGGACTAGCGGGAGGTCGCTCGAGCAGTTCTTC
TRBV12-3/TRBV12-4	few	TRBJ2-7	NA	CAPLRACPLYEQYF	TGTGCGCCACTGAGAGCGTGCCCCCTCTACGAGCAGTACTTC
TRBV7-2	NA	TRBJ2-6	NA	CASSLDQGANVLTF	TGTGCCAGCAGCTTAGACCAGGGGGCCAACGTCCTGACTTTC
TRBV28	few	TRBJ1-2	TRBD1	CASSPQTGLGYTF	TGTGCCAGCAGTCCTCAGACAGGGCTTGGCTACACCTTC
TRBV5-5	NA	TRBJ2-3	NA	CASSLVGPLATQYF	TGTGCCAGCAGCTTGGTTGGCCCTTTGGCTACGCAGTATTTT
TRBV23-1	NA	TRBJ2-5	NA	CASSRYLRGRGETQYF	TGCGCCAGCAGCCGATATCTCCGTGGCCGGGGGGAGACCCAGTACTTC
TRBV25-1	NA	TRBJ2-5	NA	CASSAQLGGGETQYF	TGTGCCAGCAGTGCCCAACTAGGAGGGGGAGAGACCCAGTACTTC
TRBV5-1	NA	TRBJ1-5	TRBD1	CASSPGTGASNQPQHF	TGCGCCAGCAGCCCGGGGACAGGGGCAAGCAATCAGCCCCAGCATTTT